This T cell receptor beta chain was obtained from a study of glioma-infiltrating T cells (dated by TCRdb to about 2016). In terms of the full investigation: Sequencing of TCR alpha- and beta-chain repertoires was performed on glioma tissue, on non-neoplastic brain tissue, and on matched peripheral blood mononuclear cells. To gauge divergence between tissue and blood T-cell populations, every tissue-infiltrating repertoire was compared against the peripheral blood repertoire from the same patient. The paired cohort comprised three low-grade glioma patients, eight or nine primary glioblastoma patients and three non-glioma patients contributing non-neoplastic brain tissue.

What the study reported, not specific to this receptor: Group comparisons were based on small numbers of patients: three non-neoplastic, three low-grade glioma and several glioblastoma patients. VJ-independent divergence between tissue and blood was lower than expected in non-neoplastic patients but higher than expected in all gliomas, particularly low-grade gliomas. Very few CDR3 sequences were shared between tissue and blood, attributed to high CDR3 diversity and limited sampling.

In its sample, this clonotype was seen many times. Its cognate antigen has yet to be identified. No quality values exist for individual bases; no much larger clone is one base distant. The CDR3 spans 15 residues, from the cysteine through the phenylalanine. Solely the CDR3 DNA is kept, with 45 bases framed from the first base. CDR1 and CDR2, per the germline V gene, are LGHNA and YNFKEQ. Trimming takes 0 bases from V and 7 bases from J, and the germline ends sit 13 bases apart. The iRepertoire nested amplicon-rescue multiplex PCR (arm-PCR) platform was used to amplify TCR alpha and beta CDR3 regions from RNA. One-step reverse transcription and amplification used roughly 95-450 ng of tissue mRNA or PBMC total RNA as input. After bead purification, a secondary multiplex PCR added Illumina adapters, and libraries were gel-purified between 200 and 400 bp. Demultiplexing relied on internal 6-nucleotide barcodes carried by the libraries. The libraries were sequenced on an Illumina MiSeq using 2x220 or 2x250 nucleotide paired-end reads. Concerning the study's data processing: Paired reads were merged using FLASH 1.2.11 and were aligned to the GRCh37 human genome using BWA-MEM, after which TRA and TRB reads were extracted. For V and J assignment, an IMGT-derived reference of cassette sequences and CDR3 motifs that included pseudogenes was used. Reads were translated in three frames, and productive CDR3s were defined by a C…FGXG motif without stop codons. Unique combinations of V-J cassette pair and CDR3 amino acid sequence were defined as clonotypes. Reads were filtered by Hamming distance, with the threshold set by the sequence error rate of each sample in mapped regions. The raw public data were reprocessed by TCRdb itself: fastp quality trimming at Q25, MiXCR clonotype calling, in-frame beta chains only. Rows are unified per CDR3 protein, each entry keeping the most common DNA and genes. In this record, the V and J calls reflect TCRdb's handling and not the investigators' own analysis. This sample comprises 90,000 to 100,000 distinct CDR3 sequences, 35% to 45% of them detected only once. The ten largest clones take up 30% to 40% of the sample.

The sample consisted of glioma tissue, nonneoplastic brain tissue, or PBMCs (not recorded which). The sequence is built from TRBV4-2 and TRBJ2-1; the D call could be TRBD1 or TRBD2, with each sharing 6 bases. This TCR derives from a human donor with low-grade glioma or glioblastoma, undergoing nonglioma brain surgery, or in good health (not recorded which). The CDR3 region has the sequence CASSQDSWGANEQFF. The nucleotide sequence reads TGTGCCAGCAGCCAAGATTCGTGGGGGGCAAATGAGCAGTTCTTC.